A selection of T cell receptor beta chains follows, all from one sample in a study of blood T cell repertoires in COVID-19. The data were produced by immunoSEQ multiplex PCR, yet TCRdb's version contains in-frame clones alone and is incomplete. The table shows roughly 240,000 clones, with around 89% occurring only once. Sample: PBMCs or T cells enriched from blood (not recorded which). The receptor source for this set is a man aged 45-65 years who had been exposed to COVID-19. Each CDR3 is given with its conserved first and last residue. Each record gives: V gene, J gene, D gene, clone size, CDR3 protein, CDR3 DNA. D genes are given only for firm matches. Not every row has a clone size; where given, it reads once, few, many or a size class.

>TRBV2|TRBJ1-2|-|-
CANHGRDNYGYTF
TGTGCCAACCATGGACGGGATAACTATGGCTACACCTTC
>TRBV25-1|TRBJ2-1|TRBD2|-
CASSESGGYNEQFF
TGTGCCAGCAGTGAATCGGGGGGATACAATGAGCAGTTCTTC
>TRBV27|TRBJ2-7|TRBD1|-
CASRRGTGSYEQYF
TGTGCCAGCAGAAGGGGGACAGGGTCCTACGAGCAGTACTTC
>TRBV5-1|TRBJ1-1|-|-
CASNPGLNTEAFF
TGCGCCAGCAATCCAGGGCTGAACACTGAAGCTTTCTTT
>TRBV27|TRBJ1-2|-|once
CASSLSSGAGYTF
TGTGCCAGCAGTTTATCCAGCGGGGCTGGCTACACCTTC
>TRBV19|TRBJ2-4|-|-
CASTSTPPGIQYF
TGTGCCAGTACCTCGACTCCGCCCGGCATTCAGTACTTC
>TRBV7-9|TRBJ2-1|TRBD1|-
CASSFLRTGLGDNEQFF
TGTGCCAGCAGCTTTCTCCGGACAGGGCTGGGAGACAATGAGCAGTTCTTC
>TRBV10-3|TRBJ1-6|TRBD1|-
CAISERQGAYSPLHF
TGTGCCATCAGTGAAAGACAGGGGGCATATTCACCCCTCCACTTT
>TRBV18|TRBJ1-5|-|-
CASSPNPGGNNQPQHF
TGTGCCAGCTCACCGAACCCAGGAGGAAACAATCAGCCCCAGCATTTT
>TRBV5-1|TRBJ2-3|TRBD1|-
CASSNGQGLADTQYF
TGCGCCAGCAGCAACGGACAGGGTTTGGCAGATACGCAGTATTTT
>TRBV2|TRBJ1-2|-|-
CASSATLEYGYTF
TGTGCCAGCAGCGCGACCTTGGAGTATGGCTACACCTTC
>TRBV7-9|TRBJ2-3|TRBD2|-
CASSFSGGRSTDTQYF
TGTGCCAGCAGCTTCAGCGGGGGGCGGAGCACAGATACGCAGTATTTT
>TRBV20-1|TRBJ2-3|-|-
CSAPSTDTQYF
TGCAGTGCTCCCTCCACAGATACGCAGTATTTT
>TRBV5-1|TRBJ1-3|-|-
CASSSGTGNTIYF
TGCGCCAGCAGTTCAGGGACTGGAAACACCATATATTTT
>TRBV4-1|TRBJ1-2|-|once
CASSQDGVRGYTF
TGCGCCAGCAGCCAAGACGGGGTCCGCGGCTACACCTTC
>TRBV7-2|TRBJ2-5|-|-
CASSFLVNRPYF
TGTGCCAGCAGCTTTTTAGTGAACAGGCCCTACTTC
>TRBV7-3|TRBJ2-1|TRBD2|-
CASSLSLAGYNEQFF
TGTGCCAGCAGCTTATCGCTAGCGGGGTACAATGAGCAGTTCTTC
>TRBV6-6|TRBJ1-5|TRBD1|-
CASSYYRGRFQPQHF
TGTGCCAGCAGTTACTACAGGGGGCGTTTTCAGCCCCAGCATTTT
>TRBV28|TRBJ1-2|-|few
CASSSGHPVYGYTF
TGTGCCAGCAGTTCAGGACACCCAGTCTATGGCTACACCTTC
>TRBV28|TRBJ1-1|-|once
CASKTMNTEAFF
TGTGCCAGCAAGACAATGAACACTGAAGCTTTCTTT
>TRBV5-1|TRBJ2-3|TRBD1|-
CASAQGLDTQYF
TGCGCCAGCGCACAGGGGCTAGATACGCAGTATTTT
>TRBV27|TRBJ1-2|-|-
CASSSSWGERHYGYTF
TGTGCCAGCAGTTCGTCATGGGGGGAGAGACACTATGGCTACACCTTC
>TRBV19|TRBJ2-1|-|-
CASRDFLAEQFF
TGTGCCAGTAGAGATTTTCTAGCGGAGCAGTTCTTC
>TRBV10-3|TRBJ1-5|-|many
CASTPASEQPQHF
TGTGCCTCTACCCCGGCCTCGGAGCAGCCCCAGCATTTT
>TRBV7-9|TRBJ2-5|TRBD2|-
CASSFLAGGETQYF
TGTGCCAGCAGCTTCTTAGCGGGAGGAGAGACCCAGTACTTC
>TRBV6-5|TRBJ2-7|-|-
CASTRHRAYEQYF
TGTGCCAGCACGAGGCACAGGGCCTACGAGCAGTACTTC
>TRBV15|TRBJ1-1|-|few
CATSRARDANTEAFF
TGTGCCACCAGCAGAGCGAGGGATGCGAACACTGAAGCTTTCTTT
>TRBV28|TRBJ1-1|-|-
CASSPIDSRRAFF
TGTGCCAGCAGCCCCATAGACAGTCGACGAGCTTTCTTT
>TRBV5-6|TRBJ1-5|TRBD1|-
CASSLFQGAKYQPQHF
TGTGCCAGCAGTCTTTTCCAGGGGGCGAAGTATCAGCCCCAGCATTTT
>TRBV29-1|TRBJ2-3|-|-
CSVGNGGSSSTDTQYF
TGCAGCGTTGGCAACGGAGGCTCTTCTAGCACAGATACGCAGTATTTT
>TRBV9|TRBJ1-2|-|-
CASSVEAGTVNYGYTF
TGTGCCAGCAGCGTAGAGGCAGGGACTGTTAACTATGGCTACACCTTC
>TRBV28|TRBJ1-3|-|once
CATSVSGNTIYF
TGTGCTACCTCAGTATCTGGAAACACCATATATTTT
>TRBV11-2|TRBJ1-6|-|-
CASSLFQEDSPLHF
TGTGCCAGCAGCTTATTCCAGGAGGATTCACCCCTCCACTTT